This T cell receptor (beta chain) appears in the sequencing data of a study of tumor-infiltrating lymphocytes in localized non-small cell lung cancer. The trim removed 5 bases at V and 3 bases at J, leaving 11 bases unmatched. The length of the CDR3 is 17 residues. Looked up from germline, CDR1 is MNHEY and CDR2 is SMNVEV (reference sequence). This clone ranks as medium-sized. The method was immunoSEQ multiplex PCR; TCRdb's version includes in-frame clones alone and lacks a portion of them. The profile covers 2,000 to 3,000 clones, with around 55% appearing a single time and more than 10% taken by the ten largest.

This sequence originates from a human donor with non-small cell lung cancer. Some clones in this sample may be carry-over from other donors' samples. This rearrangement joins TRBV27 to TRBJ2-2; TRBD2 matches 8 bases. The material sequenced was uninvolved lung tissue not adjacent to the tumor. CDR3 protein: CASSRASGRADTGELFF. The CDR3 nucleotides read TGTGCCAGCAGTCGAGCCAGCGGGAGAGCGGACACCGGGGAGCTGTTTTTT.